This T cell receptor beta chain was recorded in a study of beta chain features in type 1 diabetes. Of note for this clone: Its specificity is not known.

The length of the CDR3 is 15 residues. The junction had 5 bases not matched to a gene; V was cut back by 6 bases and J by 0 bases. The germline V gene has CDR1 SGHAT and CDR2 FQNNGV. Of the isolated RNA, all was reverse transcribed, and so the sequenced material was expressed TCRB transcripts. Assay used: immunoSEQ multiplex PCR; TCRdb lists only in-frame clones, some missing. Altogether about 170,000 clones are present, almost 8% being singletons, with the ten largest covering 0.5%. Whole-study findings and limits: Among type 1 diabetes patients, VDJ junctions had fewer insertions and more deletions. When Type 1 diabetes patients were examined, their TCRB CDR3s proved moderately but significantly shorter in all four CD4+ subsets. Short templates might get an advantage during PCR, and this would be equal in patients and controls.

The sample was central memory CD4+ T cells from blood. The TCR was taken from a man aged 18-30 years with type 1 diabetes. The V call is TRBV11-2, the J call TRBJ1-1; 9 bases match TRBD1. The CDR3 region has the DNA TGTGCCAGCAGGCCAGGGGACAGGGTGAACACTGAAGCTTTCTTT. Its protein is CASRPGDRVNTEAFF.